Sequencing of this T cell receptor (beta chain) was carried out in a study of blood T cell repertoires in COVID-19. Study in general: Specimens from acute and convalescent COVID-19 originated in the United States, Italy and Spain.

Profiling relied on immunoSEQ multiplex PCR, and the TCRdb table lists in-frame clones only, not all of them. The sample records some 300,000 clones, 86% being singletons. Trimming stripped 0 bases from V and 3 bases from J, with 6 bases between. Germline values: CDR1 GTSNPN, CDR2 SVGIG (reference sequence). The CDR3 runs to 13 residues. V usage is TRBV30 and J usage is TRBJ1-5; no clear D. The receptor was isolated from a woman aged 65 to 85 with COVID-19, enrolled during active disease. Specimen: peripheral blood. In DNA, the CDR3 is TGTGCCTGGAGTGTGTCAGACAATCAGCCCCAGCATTTT. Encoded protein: CAWSVSDNQPQHF.